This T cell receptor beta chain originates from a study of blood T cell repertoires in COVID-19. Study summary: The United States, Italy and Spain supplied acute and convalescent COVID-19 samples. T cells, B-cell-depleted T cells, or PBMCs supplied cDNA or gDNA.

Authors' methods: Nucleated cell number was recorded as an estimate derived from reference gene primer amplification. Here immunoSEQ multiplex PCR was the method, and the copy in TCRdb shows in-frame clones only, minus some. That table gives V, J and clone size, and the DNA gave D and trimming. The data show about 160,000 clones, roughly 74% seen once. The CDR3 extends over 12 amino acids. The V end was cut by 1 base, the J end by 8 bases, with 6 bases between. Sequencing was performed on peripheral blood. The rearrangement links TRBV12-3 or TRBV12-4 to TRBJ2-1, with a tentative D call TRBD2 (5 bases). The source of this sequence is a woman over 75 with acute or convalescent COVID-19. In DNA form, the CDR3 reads TGTGCCAGCAGTTTAGGCGGGTATGAGCAGTTCTTC. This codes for CASSLGGYEQFF.